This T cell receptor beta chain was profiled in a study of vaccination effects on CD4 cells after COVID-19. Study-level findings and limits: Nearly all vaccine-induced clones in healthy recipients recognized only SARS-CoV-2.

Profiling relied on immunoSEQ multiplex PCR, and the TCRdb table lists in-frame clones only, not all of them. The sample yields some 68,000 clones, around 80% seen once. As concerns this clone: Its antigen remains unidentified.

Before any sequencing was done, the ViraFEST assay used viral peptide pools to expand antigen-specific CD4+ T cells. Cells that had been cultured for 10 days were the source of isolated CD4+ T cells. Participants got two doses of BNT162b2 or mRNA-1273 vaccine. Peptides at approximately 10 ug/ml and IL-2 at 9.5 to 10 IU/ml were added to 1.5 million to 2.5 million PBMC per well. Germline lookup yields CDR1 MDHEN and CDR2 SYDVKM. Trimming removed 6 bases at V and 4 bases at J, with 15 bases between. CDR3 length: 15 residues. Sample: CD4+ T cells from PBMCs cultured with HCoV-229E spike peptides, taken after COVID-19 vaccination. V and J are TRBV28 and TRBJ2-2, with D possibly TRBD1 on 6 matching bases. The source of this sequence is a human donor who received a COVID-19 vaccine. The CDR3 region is CASRNTGSATGELFF. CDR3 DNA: TGTGCCAGCAGAAACACAGGGAGCGCCACCGGGGAGCTGTTTTTT.